Detailed here is one TCR beta chain. Its antigen is not identified. The use of a sample-barcoded 5' primer and a J-beta primer mix characterized a second PCR of 7 to 11 cycles. TCRdb itself ran the 5' RACE reads through MiXCR, one entry per CDR3 protein. Counted here are more than 1.4 million distinct CDR3 sequences, around 39% occurring once; the ten biggest clones make up approximately 7.9%. This sample is part of a study of blood T cells in healthy people across ages. Study-wide results and limits: As naive T cell percentage varied, TCR beta diversity correlated strongly with it.

Peripheral blood from each donor was collected in a volume of approximately 9.5 milliliters. Isolation yielded PBMCs, at least 7 million per sample, in every case. The extraction recovered at least 5 micrograms of total RNA per sample. The receptor was isolated from a woman aged 18-35 years in good health. The specimen was blood.

The CDR3 nucleotides are TGCGCCAGCAGCCCAACCGGGACTAGCCCGGTGGATGAGCAGTTCTTC. Its translation: CASSPTGTSPVDEQFF. The J gene is TRBJ2-1, the V gene TRBV5-1, with TRBD2 matching 9 bases. Germline V gene lookup returns CDR1 SGHRS and CDR2 YFSETQ. CDR3 size: 16 residues. V shed 4 bases, J shed 8 bases, and the junction held 13 bases outside the gene matches.